The 17 T cell receptor beta chains below come from one sample, sequenced in a study of cytomegalovirus exposure and HLA in healthy donors (TCRdb year 2017). The library was generated by the immunoSEQ multiplex PCR assay. For the multiplex PCR, a mixture combining 60 forward primers for TCR Vbeta segments and 13 reverse primers for TCR Jbeta segments was used. TCRdb retrieved this table from immuneACCESS and kept in-frame rearrangements only. Not all clones are present; in checked studies, unresolved V genes account for under half, and no reason is known for the remainder. Within this sample are about 120,000 clones, with 70% to 85% of them counted one time only. The ten largest clones represent roughly 10% of the sample. The sample consisted of PBMCs. The receptor set was obtained from a woman aged 50 to 60 in good health and CMV-seropositive.

This rearrangement joins TRBV7-9 to TRBJ1-5; D not certain. Germline V gives CDR1 SEHNR, CDR2 FQNEAQ (reference sequence). The CDR3 has 16 amino acids. V was shortened by 1 base and J by 2 bases, with 12 bases between the two germline ends. The CDR3 region has the DNA TGTGCCAGCAGCTTAGTTGTCGGGGAGGGCAATCAGCCCCAGCATTTT. Translation gives CASSLVVGEGNQPQHF.

The gene calls are TRBV29-1 and TRBJ1-2; D gene unclear. Germline lookup yields CDR1 SQVTM and CDR2 ANQGSEA. The V end lost 3 bases, the J end lost 3 bases, and 11 bases lay between the germline ends. There are 13 residues in the CDR3. The CDR3 protein is CSVDRVTDYGYTF. The CDR3 DNA follows: TGCAGCGTTGATAGAGTTACTGACTATGGCTACACCTTC.

The V gene is TRBV4-3, the J gene TRBJ2-3; TRBD2 matches at 11 bases. The CDR3 sequence is 17 residues long. V gave up 0 bases and J gave up 3 bases; unmatched junction bases: 5. The germline V gene has CDR1 LGHNA and CDR2 YSLEER. The CDR3 here is CASSQEVASGRTDTQYF. The CDR3 DNA reads as TGCGCCAGCAGCCAAGAAGTGGCTAGCGGGAGGACAGATACGCAGTATTTT.

The CDR3 here is CASSPGNQPQHF. For the CDR3, the DNA is TGTGCCAGCAGCCCAGGGAATCAGCCCCAGCATTTT. The chain carries TRBV7-2 and TRBJ1-5; TRBD1 might be the D (5 bases). In germline, CDR1 is SGHTA, CDR2 FQGNSA. The V and J ends lost 5 bases and 4 bases respectively, with 6 bases between them. The CDR3 runs to 12 residues.

This rearrangement joins TRBV10-3 to TRBJ2-1, with 8 positions matching TRBD1. The CDR3 is 14 residues long. Trimming cost V 3 bases and J 4 bases; bases outside gene matches: 2. Germline V CDR1 and CDR2: ENHRY, SYGVKD. CDR3 amino acids: CAISDGQGYNEQFF. The CDR3 DNA follows: TGTGCCATCAGTGACGGACAGGGTTACAATGAGCAGTTCTTC.

The chain carries TRBV5-6 and TRBJ2-3; 8 positions agree with TRBD2. This CDR3 has 16 amino acids. Trimming cost V 4 bases and J 0 bases; bases outside gene matches: 7. CDR1 SGHDT and CDR2 YYEEEE come from the germline V gene. The CDR3 nucleotides are TGTGCCAGCAGCCGTCAACTAGCGGCTAGCACAGATACGCAGTATTTT. It codes for CASSRQLAASTDTQYF.

V usage is TRBV29-1 and J usage is TRBJ2-3, with 8 positions matching TRBD1. V was pared by 2 bases and J by 4 bases, with 5 bases of the junction left unmatched. The CDR3 is made up of 14 amino acids. Germline-derived CDR1 and CDR2 are SQVTM and ANQGSEA. This CDR3 reads CSVEQGAIPDTQYF. The CDR3 DNA follows: TGCAGCGTTGAACAGGGGGCGATACCAGATACGCAGTATTTT.

DNA for the CDR3: TGTGCCAGCAGCCTAACGACAGGGATCCTAGAGACCCAGTACTTC. Translated, it gives CASSLTTGILETQYF. V and J are TRBV7-7 and TRBJ2-5; TRBD1 matches at 7 bases. There are 15 residues in the CDR3. With V trimmed by 5 bases and J by 4 bases, 10 bases remained unmatched. The germline gives CDR1 SSHAT, CDR2 FNYEAQ (reference sequence).

The chain is built from TRBV5-5 and TRBJ2-3; D possibly corresponds to TRBD1 (6 bases). The V end lost 0 bases, the J end lost 8 bases, and 10 bases lay between the germline ends. The CDR3 has 13 residues. Germline-derived CDR1 and CDR2 are SGHKS and YYEKEE (reference sequence). The chain's CDR3 is CASSLDRVGTQYF. The CDR3 DNA reads as TGTGCCAGCAGCTTGGACAGGGTCGGTACGCAGTATTTT.

The CDR3 DNA reads TGTGCCAGCAGCCGCGGACAGGGGGAAACCGGGGAGCTGTTTTTT. Translation gives CASSRGQGETGELFF. The rearrangement joins TRBV7-9 to TRBJ2-2; the match to TRBD1 covers 10 bases. There are 15 residues in the CDR3. Trimming at V came to 5 bases and at J to 5 bases, leaving 5 bases not matched to a gene. Germline assignment: CDR1 SEHNR and CDR2 FQNEAQ (reference sequence).

This clone was counted once. The V and J genes are TRBV18 and TRBJ1-1, with TRBD1 as a possible D gene (6 bases). The germline gives CDR1 KGHSH, CDR2 LQKENI. This CDR3 spans 20 amino acids. V lost 2 bases to trimming and J lost 1 base, with 26 bases between them. The CDR3 coding sequence is TGTGCCAGCTCACCAAAGGCTACAGGGCGGTTCGGACTGGGGAACACTGAAGCTTTCTTT. It yields the protein CASSPKATGRFGLGNTEAFF.

This chain uses TRBV4-2 with TRBJ2-3; 14 bases are a match to TRBD2. Trimming at V came to 3 bases and at J to 4 bases, leaving 6 bases not matched to a gene. This CDR3 has 17 residues. Per germline, CDR1 LGHNA and CDR2 YNFKEQ. This chain's CDR3 is CASSQGTSGSQADTQYF. The CDR3 bases are TGTGCCAGCAGCCAGGGGACTAGCGGGAGTCAGGCAGATACGCAGTATTTT.

The chain has TRBV4-1 and TRBJ2-2; TRBD2 agrees at 14 bases. The CDR3 has 17 residues. The germline CDR1 and CDR2 sequences are MGHRA and YSYEKL. V was clipped by 4 bases and J by 4 bases; unmatched bases: 5. CDR3 DNA: TGCGCCAGCAGCCCGATAGGGACTAGCGGGGGCACCGGGGAGCTGTTTTTT. It codes for CASSPIGTSGGTGELFF.

J is TRBJ1-1 and V is TRBV7-9, with D perhaps matching TRBD1 (5 bases). Trimming took 3 bases from V and 8 from J, leaving 16 bases between them. The germline CDR1 and CDR2 sequences are SEHNR and FQNEAQ (reference sequence). The CDR3 is 14 residues long. This CDR3 reads CASSFWPEGREAFF. CDR3 DNA sequence: TGTGCCAGCAGCTTCTGGCCGGAGGGACGAGAAGCTTTCTTT.

In its sample, this clone was seen many times. The chain uses TRBV7-9 and TRBJ2-2; D gene uncertain. Germline CDR1 is SEHNR and CDR2 is FQNEAQ (reference sequence). The V gene lost 5 bases and the J gene lost 4 bases, with 11 bases spanning the gap. CDR3 size: 14 residues. The CDR3 DNA follows: TGTGCCAGCAGCCCCAGCGCTGGCACCGGGGAGCTGTTTTTT. It codes for CASSPSAGTGELFF.

The genes are TRBV30 and TRBJ2-2, with a tentative D call TRBD2 (5 bases). The V end was cut by 5 bases, the J end by 2 bases, with 12 bases between. Per the germline V gene, CDR1 is GTSNPN and CDR2 is SVGIG (reference sequence). CDR3 length: 14 residues. The CDR3 loop reads CAWARTVNTGELFF. As DNA, the CDR3 is TGTGCCTGGGCCAGGACTGTAAACACCGGGGAGCTGTTTTTT.

CDR3 amino acids: CASSRDRGNYGYTF. CDR3 in DNA: TGTGCCAGCAGTCGGGACAGGGGAAACTATGGCTACACCTTC. The J gene is TRBJ1-2, the V gene TRBV5-6; 10 positions agree with TRBD1. Germline V gives CDR1 SGHDT, CDR2 YYEEEE. J gave up 2 bases and V 5 bases, and 3 bases lay outside the gene matches. The CDR3 is 14 amino acids.